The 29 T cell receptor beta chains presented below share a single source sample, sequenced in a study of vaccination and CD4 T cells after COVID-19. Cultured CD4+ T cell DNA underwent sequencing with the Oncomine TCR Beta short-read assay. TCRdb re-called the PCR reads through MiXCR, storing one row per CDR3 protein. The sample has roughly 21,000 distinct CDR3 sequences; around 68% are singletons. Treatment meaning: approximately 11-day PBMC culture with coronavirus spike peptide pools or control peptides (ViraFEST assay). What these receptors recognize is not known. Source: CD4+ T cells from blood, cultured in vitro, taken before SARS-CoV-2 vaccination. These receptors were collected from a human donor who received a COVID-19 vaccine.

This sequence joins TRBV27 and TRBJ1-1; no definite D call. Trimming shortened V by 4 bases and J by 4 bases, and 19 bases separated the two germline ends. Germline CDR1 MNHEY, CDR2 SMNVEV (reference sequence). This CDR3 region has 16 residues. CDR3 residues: CASSSRRRTTFTEAFF. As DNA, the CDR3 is TGTGCCAGCAGTTCTCGGCGTAGGACTACATTCACTGAAGCTTTCTTT.

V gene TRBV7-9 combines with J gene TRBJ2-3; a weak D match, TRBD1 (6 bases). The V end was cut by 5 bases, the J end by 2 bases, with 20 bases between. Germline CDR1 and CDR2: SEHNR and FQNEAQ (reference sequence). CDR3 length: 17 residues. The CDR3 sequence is CASSRILQGLNTDTQYF. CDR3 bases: TGTGCCAGCAGCCGTATTTTACAGGGTTTGAACACAGATACGCAGTATTTT.

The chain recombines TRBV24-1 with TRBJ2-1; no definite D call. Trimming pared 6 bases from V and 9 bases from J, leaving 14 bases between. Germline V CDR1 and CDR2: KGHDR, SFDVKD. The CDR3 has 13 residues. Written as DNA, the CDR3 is TGTGCCACCAGTTCGTGGGCGGCCGGTGAGCAGTTCTTC. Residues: CATSSWAAGEQFF.

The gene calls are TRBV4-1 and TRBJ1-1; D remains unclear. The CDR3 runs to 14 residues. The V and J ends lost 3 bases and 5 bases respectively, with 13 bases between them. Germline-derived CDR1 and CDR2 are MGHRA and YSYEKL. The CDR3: CASSQPSVSTEAFF. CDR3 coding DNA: TGCGCCAGCAGCCAGCCCTCAGTGTCTACTGAAGCTTTCTTT.

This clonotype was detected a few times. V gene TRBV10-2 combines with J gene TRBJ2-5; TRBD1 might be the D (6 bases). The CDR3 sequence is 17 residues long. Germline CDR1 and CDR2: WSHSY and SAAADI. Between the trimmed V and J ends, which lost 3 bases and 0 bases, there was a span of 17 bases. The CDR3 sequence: CASSEGGRRGNQETQYF. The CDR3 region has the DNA TGCGCCAGCAGTGAAGGGGGACGAAGAGGAAACCAAGAGACCCAGTACTTC.

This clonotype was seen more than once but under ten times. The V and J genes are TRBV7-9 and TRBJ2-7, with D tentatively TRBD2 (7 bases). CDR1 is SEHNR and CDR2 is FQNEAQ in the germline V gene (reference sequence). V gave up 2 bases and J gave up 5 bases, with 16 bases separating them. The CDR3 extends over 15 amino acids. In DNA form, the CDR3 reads TGTGCCAGCAGCTTAACAGGGAGGGTGTCCCACGAGCAGTACTTC. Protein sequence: CASSLTGRVSHEQYF.

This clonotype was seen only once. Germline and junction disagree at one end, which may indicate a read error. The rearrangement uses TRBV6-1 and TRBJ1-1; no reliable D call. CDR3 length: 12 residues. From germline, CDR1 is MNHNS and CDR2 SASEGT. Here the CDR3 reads CASSEARTSIFF. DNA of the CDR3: TGTGCCAGCAGTGAAGCGAGGACTAGCATTTTTTTT.

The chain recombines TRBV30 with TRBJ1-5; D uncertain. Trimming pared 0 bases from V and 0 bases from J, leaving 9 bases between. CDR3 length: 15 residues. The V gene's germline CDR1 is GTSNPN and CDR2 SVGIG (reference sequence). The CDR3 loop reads CAWSVAASSNQPQHF. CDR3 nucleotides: TGTGCCTGGAGTGTAGCAGCCTCTAGCAATCAGCCCCAGCATTTT.

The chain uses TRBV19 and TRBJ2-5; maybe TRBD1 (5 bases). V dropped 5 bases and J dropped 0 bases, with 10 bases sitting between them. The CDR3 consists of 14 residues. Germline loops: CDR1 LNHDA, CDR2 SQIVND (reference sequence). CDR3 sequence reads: CASSPGRNQETQYF. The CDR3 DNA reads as TGTGCCAGTAGTCCAGGGCGGAACCAAGAGACCCAGTACTTC.

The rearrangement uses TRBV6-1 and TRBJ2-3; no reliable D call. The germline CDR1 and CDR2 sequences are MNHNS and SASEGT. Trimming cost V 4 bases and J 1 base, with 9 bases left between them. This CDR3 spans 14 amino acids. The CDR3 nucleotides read TGTGCCAGCAGTGTGGGCAGGCGCACAGATACGCAGTATTTT. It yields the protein CASSVGRRTDTQYF.

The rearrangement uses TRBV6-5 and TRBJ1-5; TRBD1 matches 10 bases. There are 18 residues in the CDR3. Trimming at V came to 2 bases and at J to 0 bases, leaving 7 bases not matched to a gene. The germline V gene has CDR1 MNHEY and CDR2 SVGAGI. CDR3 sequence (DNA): TGTGCCAGCAGTTACGGGACAGGGGAGCCTAATAGCAATCAGCCCCAGCATTTT. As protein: CASSYGTGEPNSNQPQHF.

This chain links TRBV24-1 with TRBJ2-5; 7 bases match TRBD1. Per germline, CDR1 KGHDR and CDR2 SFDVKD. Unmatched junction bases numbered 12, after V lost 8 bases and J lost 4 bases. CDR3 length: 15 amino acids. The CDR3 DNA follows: TGTGCCACCACCGACGGACAGGCCGAACGAGAGACCCAGTACTTC. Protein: CATTDGQAERETQYF.

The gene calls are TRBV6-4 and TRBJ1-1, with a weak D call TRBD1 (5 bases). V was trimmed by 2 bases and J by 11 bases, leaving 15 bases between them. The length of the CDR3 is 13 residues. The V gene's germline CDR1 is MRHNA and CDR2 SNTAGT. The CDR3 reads CASSDRAGGRAFF. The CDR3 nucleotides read TGTGCCAGCAGTGACCGTGCGGGGGGACGTGCTTTCTTT.

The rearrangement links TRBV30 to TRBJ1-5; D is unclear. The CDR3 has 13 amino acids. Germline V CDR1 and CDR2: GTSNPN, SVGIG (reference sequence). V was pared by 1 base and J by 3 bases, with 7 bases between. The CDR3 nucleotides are TGTGCCTGGAGTGGTAGTTTCAATCAGCCCCAGCATTTT. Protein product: CAWSGSFNQPQHF.

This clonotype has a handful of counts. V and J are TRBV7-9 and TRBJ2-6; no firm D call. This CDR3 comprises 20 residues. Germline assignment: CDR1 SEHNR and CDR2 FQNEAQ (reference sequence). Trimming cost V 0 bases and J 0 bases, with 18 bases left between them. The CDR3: CASSLASGVRPYSGANVLTF. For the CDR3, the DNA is TGTGCCAGCAGCTTAGCCTCTGGAGTCAGGCCGTACTCTGGGGCCAACGTCCTGACTTTC.

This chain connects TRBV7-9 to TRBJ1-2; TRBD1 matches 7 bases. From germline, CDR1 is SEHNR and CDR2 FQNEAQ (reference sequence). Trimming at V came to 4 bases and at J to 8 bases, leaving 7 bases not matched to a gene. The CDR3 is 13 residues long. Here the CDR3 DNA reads TGTGCCAGCAGCTCAACAGGGGACGAAGGCTACACCTTC. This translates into CASSSTGDEGYTF. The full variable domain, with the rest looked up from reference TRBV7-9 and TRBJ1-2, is DTGVSQNPRHKITKRGQNVTFRCDPISEHNRLYWYRQTLGQGPEFLTYFQNEAQLEKSRLLSDRFSAERPKGSFSTLEIQRTEQGDSAMYLCASSSTGDEGYTFGSGTRLTVV.

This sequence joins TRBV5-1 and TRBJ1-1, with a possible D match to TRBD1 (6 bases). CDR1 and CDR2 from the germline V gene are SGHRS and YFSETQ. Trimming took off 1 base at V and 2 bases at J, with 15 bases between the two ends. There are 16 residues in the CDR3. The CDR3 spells CASSLMVQGSNTEAFF. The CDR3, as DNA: TGCGCCAGCAGCTTGATGGTTCAGGGGAGTAACACTGAAGCTTTCTTT.

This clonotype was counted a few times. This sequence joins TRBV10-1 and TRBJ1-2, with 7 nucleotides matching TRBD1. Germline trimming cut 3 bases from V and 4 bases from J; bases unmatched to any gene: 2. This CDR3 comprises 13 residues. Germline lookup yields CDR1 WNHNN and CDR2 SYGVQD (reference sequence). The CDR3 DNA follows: TGCGCCAGCAGTGACGGGACAGTCTATGGCTACACCTTC. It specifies CASSDGTVYGYTF.

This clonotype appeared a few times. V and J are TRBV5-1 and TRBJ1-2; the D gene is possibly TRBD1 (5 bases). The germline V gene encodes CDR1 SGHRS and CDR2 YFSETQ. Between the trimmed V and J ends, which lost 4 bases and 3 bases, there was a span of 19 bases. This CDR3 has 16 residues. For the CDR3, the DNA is TGCGCCAGCAGCCCCGGACGCTCGCCGGGGGACTATGGCTACACCTTC. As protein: CASSPGRSPGDYGYTF.

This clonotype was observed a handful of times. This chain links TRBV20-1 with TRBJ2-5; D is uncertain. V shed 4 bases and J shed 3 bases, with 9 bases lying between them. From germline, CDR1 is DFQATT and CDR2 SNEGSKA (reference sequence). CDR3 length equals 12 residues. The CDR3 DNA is TGCAGTGCTACCCACCAAGAAGAGACCCAGTACTTC. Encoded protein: CSATHQEETQYF.

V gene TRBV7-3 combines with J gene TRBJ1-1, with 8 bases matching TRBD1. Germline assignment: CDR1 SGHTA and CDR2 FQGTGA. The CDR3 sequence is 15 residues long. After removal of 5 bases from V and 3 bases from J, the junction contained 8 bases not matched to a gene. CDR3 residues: CASSPQGARDTEAFF. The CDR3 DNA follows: TGTGCCAGCAGCCCTCAGGGGGCGCGGGACACTGAAGCTTTCTTT.

CDR3 protein: CSARVGQETQYF. Here the CDR3 DNA reads TGCAGTGCTAGAGTGGGGCAAGAGACCCAGTACTTC. The V call is TRBV20-1, the J call TRBJ2-5; D call uncertain. Trimming pared 1 base from V and 2 bases from J, leaving 5 bases between. The CDR3 loop spans 12 amino acids. The V gene's germline CDR1 is DFQATT and CDR2 SNEGSKA (reference sequence).

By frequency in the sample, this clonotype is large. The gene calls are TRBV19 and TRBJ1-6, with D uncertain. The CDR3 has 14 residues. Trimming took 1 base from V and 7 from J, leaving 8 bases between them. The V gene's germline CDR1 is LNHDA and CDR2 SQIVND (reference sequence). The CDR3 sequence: CASSIGTVNSPLHF. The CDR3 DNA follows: TGTGCCAGTAGTATAGGGACGGTAAATTCACCCCTCCACTTT.

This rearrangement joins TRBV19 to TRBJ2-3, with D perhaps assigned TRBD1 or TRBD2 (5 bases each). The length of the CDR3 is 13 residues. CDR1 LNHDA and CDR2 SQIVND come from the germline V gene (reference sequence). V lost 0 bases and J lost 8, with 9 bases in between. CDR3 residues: CASSIDRGVTQYF. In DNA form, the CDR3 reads TGTGCCAGTAGTATAGATAGGGGAGTTACGCAGTATTTT.

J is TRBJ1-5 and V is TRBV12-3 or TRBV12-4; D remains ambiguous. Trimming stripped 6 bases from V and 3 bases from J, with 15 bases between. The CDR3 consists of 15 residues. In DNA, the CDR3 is TGTGCCAGCAGCACTACCGGACGGGTCAATCAGCCCCAGCATTTT. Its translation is CASSTTGRVNQPQHF.

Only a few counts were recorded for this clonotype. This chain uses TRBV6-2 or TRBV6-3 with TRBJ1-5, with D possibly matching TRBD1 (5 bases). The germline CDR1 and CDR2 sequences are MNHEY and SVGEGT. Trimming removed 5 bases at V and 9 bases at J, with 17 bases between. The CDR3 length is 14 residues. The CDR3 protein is CASSRAENGAPQHF. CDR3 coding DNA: TGTGCCAGCAGTAGAGCAGAAAACGGGGCGCCCCAGCATTTT.

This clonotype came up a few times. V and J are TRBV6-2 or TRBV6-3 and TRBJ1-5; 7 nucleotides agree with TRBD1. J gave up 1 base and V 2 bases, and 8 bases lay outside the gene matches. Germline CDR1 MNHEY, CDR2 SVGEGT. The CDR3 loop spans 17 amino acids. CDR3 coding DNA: TGTGCCAGCAGTTACCCCCTCGGGACAGAAAGCAATCAGCCCCAGCATTTT. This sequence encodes CASSYPLGTESNQPQHF.

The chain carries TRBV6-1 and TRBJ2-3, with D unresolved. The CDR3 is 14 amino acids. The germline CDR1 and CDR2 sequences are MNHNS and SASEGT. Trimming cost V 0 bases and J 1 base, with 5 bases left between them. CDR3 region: CASSEARGTDTQYF. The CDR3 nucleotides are TGTGCCAGCAGTGAAGCCCGGGGCACAGATACGCAGTATTTT.

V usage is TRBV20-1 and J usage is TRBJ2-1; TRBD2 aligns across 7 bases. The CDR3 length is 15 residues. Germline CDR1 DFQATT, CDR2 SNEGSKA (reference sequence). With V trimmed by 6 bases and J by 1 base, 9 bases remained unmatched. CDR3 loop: CSALTGGGSYNEQFF. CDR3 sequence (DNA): TGCAGTGCCCTAACGGGCGGGGGATCCTACAATGAGCAGTTCTTC.